Listed below are T cell receptor beta chains from one sample, sequenced in a study of identical twins. TCRdb independently ran MiXCR on the 5' RACE reads; one entry per CDR3 protein. The sample records 400,000 to 650,000 distinct CDR3 sequences, 20% to 25% being singletons. These data were likewise used in another study, on T cells expressing NK-cell markers.

Specimen: CD4+ T cells sorted from blood. The receptors were gathered from a woman in her late teens or twenties in good health. The CDR3 runs from the conserved cysteine through the conserved F or W. D genes are given only for firm matches. Size is omitted from some rows. Given values are once, few, many or a class for expanded clones.

d_gene	v_gene	j_gene	abundance	CDR3nt	CDR3aa
NA	TRBV5-1	TRBJ1-5	NA	TGCGCCAGCGGACATTTCATGGGGCAGCCCCAGCATTTT	CASGHFMGQPQHF
TRBD2	TRBV20-1	TRBJ2-1	NA	TGCAGTGCTAGAGATCTTCGGGTAGCGGGAAATGAGCAGTTCTTC	CSARDLRVAGNEQFF
TRBD2	TRBV20-1	TRBJ2-5	NA	TGCAGTGCTAGAGAGGGACTAGCGGGATGGGAGACCCAGTACTTC	CSAREGLAGWETQYF
NA	TRBV5-1	TRBJ2-2	NA	TGCGCCAGCAGCTTGGACAGGGAGCTGTTTTTT	CASSLDRELFF
NA	TRBV7-2	TRBJ2-1	NA	TGTGCCAGCAGCTTAGCGGTCCCCGAGAGCGAGCAGTTCTTC	CASSLAVPESEQFF
NA	TRBV15	TRBJ1-2	few	TGTGCCACCAGCAGAGAAACAGGGTCTTATGGCTACACCTTC	CATSRETGSYGYTF
NA	TRBV2	TRBJ2-7	NA	TGTGCCAGCAGTGAGGGGTTGAGCGAGCAGTACTTC	CASSEGLSEQYF
NA	TRBV12-3/TRBV12-4	TRBJ2-7	NA	TGTGCCAGCAGTTCGAGACAGCTGTTGAAGGAGCAGTACTTC	CASSSRQLLKEQYF
NA	TRBV19	TRBJ2-5	NA	TGTGCCAGTAGTGAGGCCCAGTACTTC	CASSEAQYF
TRBD2	TRBV20-1	TRBJ2-2	few	TGCAGTGCTAGAGATCCCCTCAGCGGGAGGGCCGGGGAGCTGTTTTTT	CSARDPLSGRAGELFF
NA	TRBV29-1	TRBJ2-7	few	TGCAGCCCTAACAGGGCTCAGGGGTACGAGCAGTACTTC	CSPNRAQGYEQYF
TRBD1	TRBV6-1	TRBJ1-4	NA	TGTGCCAGCGGAAGACAGGGGCGTACTGAAAAACTGTTTTTT	CASGRQGRTEKLFF
NA	TRBV7-2	TRBJ1-4	few	TGTGCCAGCAGCTTAGCGGGGCGTGCAACTAATGAAAAACTGTTTTTT	CASSLAGRATNEKLFF
NA	TRBV7-9	TRBJ1-1	NA	TGTGCCAGCAGCTCTGGACCTGGGGACACTGAAGCTTTCTTT	CASSSGPGDTEAFF
NA	TRBV6-5	TRBJ2-1	NA	TGTGCCAGCAGTTTCGATACAGGGTTCGATGAGCAGTTCTTC	CASSFDTGFDEQFF
TRBD2	TRBV20-1	TRBJ2-3	NA	TGCAGTGCAGGAAGCGGGGGGGCTTTTGATACGCAGTATTTT	CSAGSGGAFDTQYF
NA	TRBV7-2	TRBJ2-3	few	TGTGCCAGCAGCGGAATCACAGATACGCAGTATTTT	CASSGITDTQYF
NA	TRBV12-3/TRBV12-4	TRBJ1-2	few	TGTGCCAGCAGTTTTTCGGTGAATGGCTACACCTTC	CASSFSVNGYTF
NA	TRBV29-1	TRBJ2-3	NA	TGCAGCGTTGTCAAGGGAACAGATACGCAGTATTTT	CSVVKGTDTQYF
TRBD2	TRBV20-1	TRBJ2-3	few	TGCAGTGCAACGACTAGCGGGCACACAGATACGCAGTATTTT	CSATTSGHTDTQYF
TRBD2	TRBV15	TRBJ2-1	once	TGTGCCACCAGCAGAGGGACTAGCGGAAGATACAATGAGCAGTTCTTC	CATSRGTSGRYNEQFF
TRBD2	TRBV4-2	TRBJ2-7	NA	TGTGCCAGCAGCCAGGGACTAGCGGGGTTCTACGAGCAGTACTTC	CASSQGLAGFYEQYF
NA	TRBV5-1	TRBJ2-1	many	TGCGCCAGCAGCTTGGATGGCTACAATGAGCAGTTCTTC	CASSLDGYNEQFF
TRBD2	TRBV7-9	TRBJ2-5	few	TGTGCCAGCAGCGACAGCGGGGAAGAGACCCAGTACTTC	CASSDSGEETQYF
TRBD2	TRBV4-3	TRBJ2-2	NA	TGCGCCAGCAGCAGGGGACTAGCGGGAGCGAACACCGGGGAGCTGTTTTTT	CASSRGLAGANTGELFF
NA	TRBV30	TRBJ2-7	NA	TGTGCCTGGAGCCTCCGGTACGAGCAGTACTTC	CAWSLRYEQYF
TRBD1	TRBV12-3/TRBV12-4	TRBJ1-2	many	TGTGCCAGCAGTTTTACGGTGCCGGGACAGGGGATCGGCTACACCTTC	CASSFTVPGQGIGYTF
NA	TRBV5-1	TRBJ2-2	few	TGCGCCAGCAGCCCGGGACATCAGAACACCGGGGAGCTGTTTTTT	CASSPGHQNTGELFF
NA	TRBV12-3/TRBV12-4	TRBJ1-1	few	TGTGCCAGCGCCTCCAGAGAATCGAACACTGAAGCTTTCTTT	CASASRESNTEAFF
TRBD2	TRBV12-3/TRBV12-4	TRBJ2-1	NA	TGTGCCAGCAGACAACTAGCGGGAGGGCCCCGGGAGCAGTTCTTC	CASRQLAGGPREQFF
NA	TRBV20-1	TRBJ1-5	NA	TGCAGTGCTAGATTGGGGAATCAGCCCCAGCATTTT	CSARLGNQPQHF
TRBD1	TRBV7-9	TRBJ1-1	NA	TGTGCCAGCAGCACTCCGGACAGGGTTGGAACTGAAGCTTTCTTT	CASSTPDRVGTEAFF
NA	TRBV4-3	TRBJ1-5	NA	TGCGCCAGCAGTCTGCGGCACAATCAGCCCCAGCATTTT	CASSLRHNQPQHF
NA	TRBV27	TRBJ2-1	NA	TGTGCCAGCAGTTTATGGGGGGCAGACTACAATGAGCAGTTCTTC	CASSLWGADYNEQFF
NA	TRBV10-3	TRBJ2-7	NA	TGTGCCATCAGGCCGGCTGAGGGATTAGGGTCCTACGAGCAGTACTTC	CAIRPAEGLGSYEQYF
NA	TRBV29-1	TRBJ2-3	many	TGCAGCGTCAGGACAGGCACAGATACGCAGTATTTT	CSVRTGTDTQYF
NA	TRBV20-1	TRBJ1-1	NA	TGCAGTCCCCTTAGACCCCAAGGGAACACTGAAGCTTTCTTT	CSPLRPQGNTEAFF
NA	TRBV7-2	TRBJ2-1	few	TGTGCCAGCAGCTTAGCGCCGGCGAGGTACAATGAGCAGTTCTTC	CASSLAPARYNEQFF
NA	TRBV20-1	TRBJ1-1	few	TGCAGTGCCTTAGAGTCAGCGCACACTGAAGCTTTCTTT	CSALESAHTEAFF
NA	TRBV12-3/TRBV12-4	TRBJ2-6	many	TGTGCCAGCAGTCCGGGACGGAACTCTGGGGCCAACGTCCTGACTTTC	CASSPGRNSGANVLTF
TRBD1	TRBV3-1	TRBJ1-2	few	TGTGCCAGCAGCCTGACGATCGAGACAGGGAACGGCTACACCTTC	CASSLTIETGNGYTF
TRBD1	TRBV20-1	TRBJ2-3	few	TGCAGTGCTAGTACGGGACAGGGTACAGATACGCAGTATTTT	CSASTGQGTDTQYF
NA	TRBV5-6	TRBJ2-6	few	TGTGCCAGCAGAAAGAGCTCTGGGGCCAACGTCCTGACTTTC	CASRKSSGANVLTF
NA	TRBV7-2	TRBJ2-2	NA	TGTGCCAGCAGCTTTTGGGGCCCCATTAACACCGGGGAGCTGTTTTTT	CASSFWGPINTGELFF
TRBD2	TRBV7-2	TRBJ2-7	many	TGTGCCAGCAGCTTGGGCCTAGCGGGAGGGATCTCCTACGAGCAGTACTTC	CASSLGLAGGISYEQYF
TRBD2	TRBV4-3	TRBJ2-1	few	TGCGCCAGCAGCGTGCGGGGGGTCTCCTACAATGAGCAGTTCTTC	CASSVRGVSYNEQFF
NA	TRBV20-1	TRBJ1-2	few	TGCAGTGCTTACTACAGGGAGGGCTATGGCTACACCTTC	CSAYYREGYGYTF
NA	TRBV12-3/TRBV12-4	TRBJ1-5	few	TGTGCCAGCAGGAACATGGGTAGCAATCAGCCCCAGCATTTT	CASRNMGSNQPQHF
TRBD2	TRBV5-1	TRBJ2-1	few	TGCGCCAGCTGTCCTAGCGGGGGGTACAATGAGCAGTTCTTC	CASCPSGGYNEQFF
NA	TRBV7-9	TRBJ1-1	few	TGTGCCAGCAGCGCCGGGGTATTGGCTTTCTTT	CASSAGVLAFF
NA	TRBV19	TRBJ2-1	NA	TGTGCCAGTAGGCCCCCGGGCCCCTACAATGAGCAGTTCTTC	CASRPPGPYNEQFF
TRBD1	TRBV30	TRBJ1-1	few	TGTGCCTGGGACCGACAGGGATCGAACACTGAAGCTTTCTTT	CAWDRQGSNTEAFF
NA	TRBV3-1	TRBJ1-1	many	TGTGCCAGCAGCCAAGGCAGGACTTGGGCAAACACTGAAGCTTTCTTT	CASSQGRTWANTEAFF
NA	TRBV5-1	TRBJ2-5	NA	TGCGCCAGCAGCTTCCTGGGGACGAGGGAAGAGACCCAGTACTTC	CASSFLGTREETQYF
NA	TRBV5-5	TRBJ2-7	NA	TGTGCCAGCAGCTTGAGGGAAGGCTTAAGCGAGCAGTACTTC	CASSLREGLSEQYF
NA	TRBV6-1	TRBJ2-2	NA	TGTGCCAGCACTACGGGACTCTTGAACACCGGGGAGCTGTTTTTT	CASTTGLLNTGELFF
TRBD1	TRBV29-1	TRBJ1-1	NA	TGCAGCGTGGACCGGACAGGGGGAATGAACACTGAAGCTTTCTTT	CSVDRTGGMNTEAFF
NA	TRBV20-1	TRBJ2-1	few	TGCAGTGCTAGGAGTCTCCTCCAATACAATGAGCAGTTCTTC	CSARSLLQYNEQFF